The T cell receptor beta chain described here comes from a study of T cell responses to AZD1222 COVID-19 vaccine. Overall study context: The analysis combined second doses at about 4 or about 12 weeks. Points from the study as a whole: The CD4 TCRs associated with vaccination extended across spike and predominated at 160-218 and 743-854.

Sequencing used immunoSEQ multiplex PCR; TCRdb keeps in-frame clones, though not all of them. The table has about 110,000 clones, about nine tenths seen once. About this clone itself: Its antigen is not known.

Germline values: CDR1 SGHDT, CDR2 YYEEEE. Trimming removed 4 bases at V and 2 bases at J, with 18 bases between. The CDR3 has 16 residues. The TCR sequence derives from an adult in good health. The sequenced sample was peripheral blood, obtained on day 0 of AZD1222 vaccination. V and J are TRBV5-6 and TRBJ1-2; unclear D gene. The CDR3 is CASSPGQFDGNYGYTF. In DNA form, the CDR3 reads TGTGCCAGCAGCCCGGGCCAGTTCGATGGGAACTATGGCTACACCTTC.